These 5 T cell receptor beta chains were sequenced from one sample in a study of shared clonotypes between healthy human individuals. CD45RO-negative CD8 cells positively selected for CCR7 made up the naive population, which excluded terminally differentiated effector memory CD45RA+ cells. The assay was immunoSEQ multiplex PCR, and TCRdb's table has in-frame clones only and misses some. The table has approximately 1.9 million clones, around 93% seen once. Sequencing was performed on naive CD8+ T cells from PBMCs. All receptors come from a man between 18 and 35 years old in good health. Some clones in this sample may be carry-over from other donors' samples.

J is TRBJ2-3 and V is TRBV9; 9 bases align to TRBD2. The CDR3 is made up of 17 amino acids. The V segment lost 3 bases and the J segment 3 bases; nucleotides outside the gene matches: 11. Germline CDR1 reads SGDLS; CDR2 reads YYNGEE. The CDR3 DNA reads as TGTGCCAGCAGCGCACAAATAGCGGGAGTCGTGACAGATACGCAGTATTTT. As protein: CASSAQIAGVVTDTQYF.

In this sample, this clone turned up once. The gene calls are TRBV27 and TRBJ2-3; D remains ambiguous. Trimming removed 4 bases from V and 1 base from J, with 12 bases in between. Germline V gene data show CDR1 as MNHEY and CDR2 as SMNVEV (reference sequence). The CDR3 runs to 15 residues. The CDR3 loop reads CASSSHTYRTDTQYF. The CDR3 DNA is TGTGCCAGCAGTTCGCACACATACCGCACAGATACGCAGTATTTT.

The genes are TRBV9 and TRBJ1-1; no clear D. CDR1 is SGDLS, CDR2 YYNGEE, per germline. Trimming cost V 0 bases and J 4 bases, with 10 bases left between them. The CDR3 consists of 14 residues. CDR3 bases: TGTGCCAGCAGCGTAGAGCGGATAGGCACTGAAGCTTTCTTT. This translates into CASSVERIGTEAFF. The full variable domain, in which reference TRBV9 and TRBJ1-1 provide the parts outside the CDR3, is DSGVTQTPKHLITATGQRVTLRCSPRSGDLSVYWYQQSLDQGLQFLIQYYNGEERAKGNILERFSAQQFPDLHSELNLSSLELGDSALYFCASSVERIGTEAFFGQGTRLTVV.

This chain connects TRBV7-9 to TRBJ2-3; D is unresolved. V shed 5 bases and J shed 6 bases, with 15 bases lying between them. The CDR3 extends over 14 amino acids. CDR1 and CDR2 (germline): SEHNR, FQNEAQ (reference sequence). The CDR3 here is CASSPALYTDTQYF. The DNA for the CDR3 is TGTGCCAGCAGCCCGGCTCTATATACGGATACGCAGTATTTT. The entire variable domain, with the rest obtained from reference TRBV7-9 and TRBJ2-3, is as follows: DTGVSQNPRHKITKRGQNVTFRCDPISEHNRLYWYRQTLGQGPEFLTYFQNEAQLEKSRLLSDRFSAERPKGSFSTLEIQRTEQGDSAMYLCASSPALYTDTQYFGPGTRLTVL.

For the CDR3, the DNA is TGTGCCAGCAGCTTAGAATGGACTAGAAGCACAGATACGCAGTATTTT. Translating it yields CASSLEWTRSTDTQYF. The chain links TRBV7-2 to TRBJ2-3; 7 nucleotides line up with TRBD2. CDR1 SGHTA and CDR2 FQGNSA come from the germline V gene. The V and J ends lost 1 base and 0 bases, in that order; junction bases with no gene match: 4. This CDR3 spans 16 amino acids.